Listed below are T cell receptor beta chains from one sample, sequenced in a study of T cell responses to AZD1222 COVID-19 vaccine. Profiling relied on immunoSEQ multiplex PCR, and the TCRdb table lists in-frame clones only, not all of them. The table has 100,000 to 150,000 clones, about nine tenths seen once. Sequenced here: peripheral blood, sampled on day 0 of AZD1222 vaccination. The receptors were gathered from an adult in good health. The CDR3 runs from the conserved cysteine through the conserved F or W. A D gene is named only where the DNA matches it firmly. Clone size appears in some rows only: once, few, many, or a class for an expanded clone.

v_call	d_call	clone_size	j_call	cdr3_aa	cdr3_nt
TRBV29-1	NA	NA	TRBJ2-7	CSVNGGSYEQYF	TGCAGCGTTAACGGCGGATCCTACGAGCAGTACTTC
TRBV7-2	TRBD1	NA	TRBJ2-7	CASSKDRAYEQYF	TGTGCCAGCAGCAAAGACAGGGCTTACGAGCAGTACTTC
TRBV7-2	TRBD2	NA	TRBJ2-3	CASSKLAGAGTDTQYF	TGTGCCAGCAGCAAATTAGCGGGGGCGGGCACAGATACGCAGTATTTT
TRBV3-1/TRBV3-2	TRBD1	NA	TRBJ2-7	CASSQQGGFYEQYF	TGTGCCAGCTCGCAACAGGGGGGATTTTACGAGCAGTACTTC
TRBV19	TRBD1	NA	TRBJ2-7	CASSWSQGAYEQYF	TGTGCCAGTAGTTGGTCCCAGGGGGCCTACGAGCAGTACTTC
TRBV5-1	TRBD1	NA	TRBJ1-5	CASPREQGVVPSQPQHF	TGCGCCAGCCCCCGGGAGCAGGGGGTAGTTCCGAGTCAGCCCCAGCATTTT
TRBV6-2/TRBV6-3	NA	NA	TRBJ1-3	CASSYSRLTSGNTIYF	TGTGCCAGCAGTTACTCGAGACTTACCTCTGGAAACACCATATATTTT
TRBV10-1	NA	NA	TRBJ1-3	CASSESPGNTIYF	TGCGCCAGCAGTGAAAGCCCAGGAAACACCATATATTTT
TRBV30	TRBD1	NA	TRBJ1-3	CAWSAPGGAGNTIYF	TGTGCCTGGAGTGCCCCAGGGGGAGCTGGAAACACCATATATTTT
TRBV24-1	NA	few	TRBJ1-2	CATSDSYGYTF	TGTGCCACCAGTGACAGCTATGGCTACACCTTC
TRBV6-5	NA	few	TRBJ1-1	CASSYSISGDTEAFF	TGTGCCAGCAGTTACTCGATATCAGGGGACACTGAAGCTTTCTTT
TRBV2	NA	NA	TRBJ1-1	CASTYTAPEAFF	TGTGCCAGCACTTACACTGCCCCTGAAGCTTTCTTT
TRBV18	NA	few	TRBJ1-1	CASSPQRENTEAFF	TGTGCCAGCTCACCCCAGAGAGAGAACACTGAAGCTTTCTTT
TRBV6-2/TRBV6-3	NA	once	TRBJ2-7	CASSYGGRGQYF	TGTGCCAGCAGTTACGGTGGCAGGGGACAGTACTTC
TRBV6-6	TRBD1	NA	TRBJ2-5	CASRNRGTETQYF	TGTGCCAGCAGGAACAGGGGGACCGAGACCCAGTACTTC
TRBV9	TRBD1	NA	TRBJ2-5	CASSSQTGDAETQYF	TGTGCCAGCAGCTCCCAGACAGGGGACGCGGAGACCCAGTACTTC
TRBV2	NA	NA	TRBJ2-4	CASSEGSAKNIQYF	TGTGCCAGCAGTGAGGGGTCAGCCAAAAACATTCAGTACTTC
TRBV5-1	NA	NA	TRBJ1-2	CASSSDLLDGYTF	TGCGCCAGCAGCTCGGACTTACTCGATGGCTACACCTTC
TRBV27	NA	few	TRBJ2-2	CASSTGWVTGELFF	TGTGCCAGCAGTACAGGGTGGGTCACCGGGGAGCTGTTTTTT
TRBV7-2	NA	NA	TRBJ1-5	CASSLGGAQPQHF	TGTGCCAGCAGCTTAGGAGGGGCTCAGCCCCAGCATTTT
TRBV3-1/TRBV3-2	NA	NA	TRBJ2-7	CASSQGQFYYEQYF	TGTGCCAGCAGCCAAGGACAGTTTTACTACGAGCAGTACTTC
TRBV28	NA	NA	TRBJ2-3	CASSLVGDTQYF	TGTGCCAGCAGTCTAGTCGGGGATACGCAGTATTTT
TRBV6-5	NA	NA	TRBJ2-2	CASSYIRGAGTGELFF	TGTGCCAGCAGTTATATAAGGGGCGCGGGAACCGGGGAGCTGTTTTTT
TRBV24-1	NA	NA	TRBJ1-2	CATGVGTRGGYGYTF	TGTGCCACCGGAGTGGGAACCCGGGGTGGTTATGGCTACACCTTC
TRBV10-2	NA	NA	TRBJ2-1	CASSIVVNNEQFF	TGCGCCAGCAGTATAGTAGTAAACAATGAGCAGTTCTTC
TRBV27	NA	NA	TRBJ1-6	CASSLSSGHTPSPLHF	TGTGCCAGCAGTTTATCGTCCGGACATACCCCATCACCCCTCCACTTT
TRBV6-6	NA	few	TRBJ1-1	CASGRLLITEAFF	TGTGCCAGCGGTAGGTTACTAATTACTGAAGCTTTCTTT
TRBV19	NA	NA	TRBJ2-1	CASKTGGSSYNEQFF	TGTGCCAGTAAAACTGGCGGAAGCTCCTACAATGAGCAGTTCTTC
TRBV5-1	NA	NA	TRBJ2-3	CASSLEAGDTQYF	TGCGCCAGCAGCTTGGAGGCGGGAGATACGCAGTATTTT
TRBV5-1	NA	NA	TRBJ2-2	CASSLERTGELFF	TGCGCCAGCAGCTTGGAGCGCACCGGGGAGCTGTTTTTT
TRBV7-9	NA	NA	TRBJ1-4	CASSPDRVLNEKLFF	TGTGCCAGCAGCCCCGACCGGGTACTCAATGAAAAACTGTTTTTT
TRBV28	NA	few	TRBJ1-5	CASGQSWGNQPQHF	TGTGCCAGTGGACAATCGTGGGGCAATCAGCCCCAGCATTTT
TRBV5-1	NA	NA	TRBJ1-2	CASSLGGENYGYTF	TGCGCCAGCAGCTTGGGAGGGGAGAACTATGGCTACACCTTC
TRBV3-1/TRBV3-2	TRBD2	once	TRBJ2-3	CASSQASDGRALDTQYF	TGTGCCAGCAGCCAAGCAAGTGACGGGAGGGCCCTAGATACGCAGTATTTT
TRBV4-1	TRBD1	NA	TRBJ1-5	CASSQIGTGDNQPQHF	TGCGCCAGCAGCCAAATAGGGACAGGGGACAATCAGCCCCAGCATTTT
TRBV20-1	NA	NA	TRBJ1-3	CSAPIGNTIYF	TGCAGTGCGCCTATCGGAAACACCATATATTTT
TRBV14	NA	few	TRBJ1-3	CASSQVGNTIYF	TGTGCCAGCAGCCAGGTTGGAAACACCATATATTTT
TRBV9	NA	NA	TRBJ2-3	CASSVGGASTDTQYF	TGTGCCAGCAGCGTAGGCGGGGCTAGCACAGATACGCAGTATTTT
TRBV9	TRBD1	NA	TRBJ1-1	CASSVGDRVNTEAFF	TGTGCCAGCAGTGTGGGGGACAGGGTGAACACTGAAGCTTTCTTT
TRBV9	NA	NA	TRBJ1-3	CASSVGSRNSGNTIYF	TGTGCCAGCAGCGTAGGAAGCCGAAACTCTGGAAACACCATATATTTT
TRBV18	TRBD1	NA	TRBJ1-5	CASSPGQNNQPQHF	TGTGCCAGCTCACCGGGACAGAACAATCAGCCCCAGCATTTT
TRBV5-1	TRBD2	NA	TRBJ2-3	CASSLAGGPTDTQYF	TGCGCCAGCAGCTTGGCGGGGGGGCCCACAGATACGCAGTATTTT
TRBV3-1/TRBV3-2	TRBD1	NA	TRBJ1-3	CASSYRGRGGNTIYF	TGTGCCAGCAGTTACAGGGGGCGCGGTGGAAACACCATATATTTT
TRBV7-8	NA	NA	TRBJ2-7	CASSLVSVYAYEQYF	TGTGCCAGCAGCTTAGTATCCGTCTATGCCTACGAGCAGTACTTC
TRBV5-4	TRBD1	NA	TRBJ1-1	CASSLKGQVRGEAFF	TGTGCCAGCAGCTTAAAAGGACAGGTCAGGGGCGAAGCTTTCTTT